The next 7 T cell receptor beta chains were all read from a single sample in a study of T cells expressing NK-cell markers. TCRdb re-analyzed the 5' RACE reads; it lists each CDR3 protein once, without DNA. The sample has fewer than 550,000 distinct CDR3 sequences, and its top ten clones hold under 1.5%. The sequencing sample was made of blood T cells: a sorted CD56 or NKG2C T cell subset, CD4+ or CD8+ T cells, or bulk PBMC T cells (not recorded which). Receptors originate from a woman between 45 and 60 years old in good health.

The chain has TRBV28 and TRBJ2-5; the TCRdb D gene call, TRBD1, has no DNA to confirm it. The CDR3 is made up of 14 amino acids. CDR1 and CDR2 (germline): MDHEN, SYDVKM. The CDR3 loop is CASSFNGRGETQYF.

The V call is TRBV30, the J call TRBJ2-3. The length of the CDR3 is 13 residues. CDR1 and CDR2 (germline): GTSNPN, SVGIG (reference sequence). This CDR3 is CAWSGVGWDTQYF.

The chain is built from TRBV5-1 and TRBJ2-1; lacking DNA, the TRBD1 call made by TCRdb goes unchecked. From germline, CDR1 is SGHRS and CDR2 YFSETQ. CDR3 length equals 13 residues. CDR3: CASTPGASNEQFF.

The chain links TRBV5-8 to TRBJ1-1; TCRdb names TRBD1, which stays unverified in the absence of DNA. CDR1 is SGHTS, CDR2 YDEGEE, per germline. The CDR3 is 17 residues long. CDR3 region: CASSLGGTHAANTEAFF.

The J gene is TRBJ1-1, the V gene TRBV12-3 or TRBV12-4; checking the TCRdb D call of TRBD1 is not possible without DNA. The CDR3 runs to 15 residues. The CDR3 is CASSSDGRGNTEAFF.

The V and J genes are TRBV20-1 and TRBJ2-3; TCRdb returns TRBD2, unconfirmable since there is no DNA. The CDR3 totals 17 residues. The germline V gene has CDR1 DFQATT and CDR2 SNEGSKA (reference sequence). CDR3 in amino acids: CSASDRLAGGRTDTQYF.

CDR3 sequence reads: CASSRGLKTQYF. This chain joins TRBV12-3 or TRBV12-4 and TRBJ2-5; TCRdb's D call of TRBD1 is untestable without DNA. The CDR3 extends over 12 amino acids.